The 20 T cell receptor beta chains given below trace back to one sample, sequenced in a study of blood T cell repertoires in COVID-19. Generated by immunoSEQ multiplex PCR, the TCRdb table keeps only in-frame clones and is missing some. The profile shows 81,000 or so clones, roughly 92% of them singletons. The sample comprised peripheral blood. These receptors were collected from a woman aged 55-70 years with active COVID-19.

The CDR3 DNA reads as TGTGCCAGTAGTATAGTCGGAGGGGCCGGGGAGACCCAGTACTTC. This encodes CASSIVGGAGETQYF. The V and J genes are TRBV19 and TRBJ2-5; maybe TRBD2 (6 bases). Germline V gene lookup returns CDR1 LNHDA and CDR2 SQIVND (reference sequence). The V end lost 1 base, the J end lost 5 bases, and 14 bases lay between the germline ends. The CDR3 totals 15 residues.

This rearrangement joins TRBV19 to TRBJ2-2, with no clear D. Germline V gene lookup returns CDR1 LNHDA and CDR2 SQIVND (reference sequence). The CDR3 loop spans 15 amino acids. Trimming stripped 6 bases from V and 5 bases from J, with 16 bases between. CDR3 coding DNA: TGTGCCAGTAGCCCTGATGGCACGCGGACCGGGGAGCTGTTTTTT. It translates to CASSPDGTRTGELFF.

Of note for this clone: Different DNA sequences within this sample yield the same CDR3. The chain is built from TRBV9 and TRBJ2-3, with 11 bases identical to TRBD2. Germline values: CDR1 SGDLS, CDR2 YYNGEE. After removal of 2 bases from V and 1 base from J, the junction contained 0 bases not matched to a gene. This CDR3 contains 15 residues. The CDR3 DNA reads TGTGCCAGCAGCGTTAGCGGGGGGGGCACAGATACGCAGTATTTT. Its translation is CASSVSGGGTDTQYF.

The chain recombines TRBV6-6 with TRBJ2-1; 8 bases fit TRBD1. The CDR3 runs to 13 residues. CDR1 and CDR2 (germline): MNHNY, SVGAGI (reference sequence). J was trimmed by 6 bases and V by 6 bases; bases with no gene match: 4. DNA for the CDR3: TGTGCCAGCAGGTCGACAGGGGTCAATGAGCAGTTCTTC. Its protein product is CASRSTGVNEQFF.

This chain uses TRBV2 with TRBJ1-4, with D perhaps TRBD1 (5 bases). The CDR3 spans 14 residues. The V end was cut by 7 bases, the J end by 8 bases, with 17 bases between. CDR1 SNHLY and CDR2 FYNNEI come from the germline V gene. This CDR3 is CASIDSGRWEKLFF. DNA for the CDR3: TGTGCCAGCATCGATTCAGGGCGTTGGGAAAAACTGTTTTTT. Supplemented by reference TRBV2 and TRBJ1-4, the full variable domain reads EPEVTQTPSHQVTQMGQEVILRCVPISNHLYFYWYRQILGQKVEFLVSFYNNEISEKSEIFDDQFSVERPDGSNFTLKIRSTKLEDSAMYFCASIDSGRWEKLFFGSGTQLSVL.

This clone was detected once. The V call is TRBV7-9, the J call TRBJ2-1, with 7 bases matching TRBD2. With 4 bases clipped from V and 5 bases from J, the junction kept 8 bases outside the gene matches. The germline V gene has CDR1 SEHNR and CDR2 FQNEAQ (reference sequence). The CDR3 sequence is 15 residues long. The CDR3 DNA reads as TGTGCCAGCAGCTATAGCGGGCACCCGAACAATGAGCAGTTCTTC. Its protein is CASSYSGHPNNEQFF.

V and J are TRBV25-1 and TRBJ2-2, with TRBD1 identical over 9 bases. With V trimmed by 9 bases and J by 5 bases, 4 bases remained unmatched. The germline V gene encodes CDR1 MGHDK and CDR2 SYGVNS. This CDR3 is 13 amino acids long. The CDR3 bases are TGTGCCAGTACGGGACAGGGAACCGGGGAGCTGTTTTTT. Amino acids: CASTGQGTGELFF.

This sequence joins TRBV11-2 and TRBJ2-5; 12 bases are a match to TRBD2. Germline assignment: CDR1 SGHAT and CDR2 FQNNGV. V trimming: 1 base; J trimming: 5 bases; junction bases outside the gene matches: 8. The length of the CDR3 is 17 residues. CDR3 in DNA: TGTGCCAGCAGCTTAGTGACTAGCGGGGGCCGGGGGGAGACCCAGTACTTC. This sequence encodes CASSLVTSGGRGETQYF. Filled out from reference TRBV11-2 and TRBJ2-5, the complete variable domain reads EAGVAQSPRYKIIEKRQSVAFWCNPISGHATLYWYQQILGQGPKLLIQFQNNGVVDDSQLPKDRFSAERLKGVDSTLKIQPAKLEDSAVYLCASSLVTSGGRGETQYFGPGTRLLVL.

The V call is TRBV5-1, the J call TRBJ1-4; D is ambiguous. Trimming removed 1 base from V and 4 bases from J, with 11 bases in between. Germline V CDR1 and CDR2: SGHRS, YFSETQ. This CDR3 has 15 amino acids. CDR3 bases: TGCGCCAGCAGCTTGATGTCAGGCGATAATGAAAAACTGTTTTTT. This encodes CASSLMSGDNEKLFF.

V usage is TRBV28 and J usage is TRBJ2-7, with 9 bases aligning to TRBD1. CDR3 length: 14 amino acids. The J segment lost 4 bases and the V segment lost 3 bases, leaving 4 bases of the junction unmatched. The V gene's germline CDR1 is MDHEN and CDR2 SYDVKM. The CDR3 sequence: CASSLTGGRYEQYF. DNA of the CDR3: TGTGCCAGCAGTTTGACAGGGGGGAGATACGAGCAGTACTTC.

DNA for the CDR3: TGTGCCAGCAGTAAGACCCCCGGGGGTTGGGAGACCCAGTACTTC. Translating it yields CASSKTPGGWETQYF. V gene TRBV7-8 combines with J gene TRBJ2-5, with D tentatively TRBD2 (6 bases). This CDR3 spans 15 amino acids. The ends were cut back, 6 bases at V and 5 bases at J, with 19 bases in the middle. Germline V lookup: CDR1 SGHVS, CDR2 FQNEAQ.

The chain couples TRBV19 to TRBJ2-7, with 10 nucleotides matching TRBD2. The CDR3 has 15 residues. CDR1 is LNHDA, CDR2 SQIVND, per germline (reference sequence). The V and J ends lost 4 bases and 4 bases, in that order; junction bases with no gene match: 7. The CDR3: CASSTAGTSDYEQYF. CDR3 nucleotide sequence: TGTGCCAGTAGTACCGCCGGGACTAGCGATTACGAGCAGTACTTC.

The V call is TRBV6-2 or TRBV6-3, the J call TRBJ1-1; D is perhaps TRBD1 (5 bases). V shed 2 bases and J shed 3 bases, with 16 bases lying between them. This CDR3 comprises 16 residues. The germline CDR1 and CDR2 sequences are MNHEY and SVGEGT. CDR3: CASSYIGAREDTEAFF. The CDR3 DNA sequence: TGTGCCAGCAGTTACATTGGTGCCAGGGAGGACACTGAAGCTTTCTTT.

The rearrangement joins TRBV29-1 to TRBJ1-1; no reliable D call. Germline CDR1 reads SQVTM; CDR2 reads ANQGSEA. V lost 3 bases to trimming and J lost 10 bases, with 12 bases between them. CDR3 length equals 11 residues. The CDR3 nucleotides are TGCAGCGTTGATATTTTCTCGGGAGCTTTCTTT. The encoded protein is CSVDIFSGAFF.

This chain uses TRBV19 with TRBJ2-7, with TRBD1 matching 9 bases. Germline assignment: CDR1 LNHDA and CDR2 SQIVND (reference sequence). CDR3 size: 14 residues. With V trimmed by 6 bases and J by 7 bases, 10 bases remained unmatched. CDR3 sequence reads: CASRKGQGYGEQYF. CDR3 nucleotides: TGTGCCAGTAGGAAGGGACAGGGTTACGGTGAGCAGTACTTC.

The CDR3 spells CASSPTSGSTDTQYF. DNA of the CDR3: TGTGCCAGCAGCCCGACTAGCGGGTCCACAGATACGCAGTATTTT. This chain links TRBV7-3 with TRBJ2-3, with TRBD2 identical over 10 bases. The germline gives CDR1 SGHTA, CDR2 FQGTGA. V gave up 5 bases and J gave up 2 bases; unmatched junction bases: 4. The CDR3 runs 15 residues.

The V gene is TRBV10-3, the J gene TRBJ1-5; 7 nucleotides match TRBD1. Germline V gene lookup returns CDR1 ENHRY and CDR2 SYGVKD. The CDR3 runs to 15 residues. After removal of 5 bases from V and 0 bases from J, the junction contained 4 bases not matched to a gene. CDR3 loop: CAISRDSNSNQPQHF. The CDR3, as DNA: TGTGCCATCAGTAGGGACAGTAATAGCAATCAGCCCCAGCATTTT.

CDR3 amino acids: CASSLETGMGNQPQHF. CDR3 nucleotide sequence: TGTGCCAGCAGCTTAGAGACGGGGATGGGCAATCAGCCCCAGCATTTT. J is TRBJ1-5 and V is TRBV7-2; D uncertain. CDR3 length equals 16 residues. Germline V CDR1 and CDR2: SGHTA, FQGNSA. V lost 1 base and J lost 2, with 12 bases in between.

Turning to this clone: The germline gene is not matched at one end of the junction; a read error may be the cause. In DNA, the CDR3 is TGTGCTAGCAGCTTTAGACTAGCGGGAGTGGATGAGCAGTTCTTC. This encodes CASSFRLAGVDEQFF. The chain couples TRBV7-7 to TRBJ2-1; 12 positions match TRBD2. This CDR3 has 15 amino acids. Germline V lookup: CDR1 SSHAT, CDR2 FNYEAQ (reference sequence).

The CDR3 is CASSKGARTDTQYF. CDR3 DNA: TGTGCCAGCAGCAAAGGAGCGCGGACAGATACGCAGTATTTT. The J gene is TRBJ2-3, the V gene TRBV21-1; whether TRBD2, the table's D call, matches the DNA was not checked. TRBV21-1 is annotated as a pseudogene. The length of the CDR3 is 14 residues.